Following are 27 T cell receptor beta chains from one sample sequenced in a study of cytomegalovirus exposure and HLA in healthy donors. The PCR made use of 60 Vbeta and 13 Jbeta primers. Sequenced by immunoSEQ multiplex PCR; TCRdb stores in-frame clones only, minus some. The repertoire has a few hundred thousand clones, around nine tenths of them found once; the top ten carry about 2%. The source material was PBMCs. Receptor source: a woman aged 18-30 years in good health and CMV-seronegative.

The chain is built from TRBV5-1 and TRBJ1-1; maybe TRBD1 (5 bases). Trimming took 3 bases from V and 9 from J, leaving 15 bases between them. Germline CDR1 and CDR2: SGHRS and YFSETQ. The CDR3 spans 13 residues. CDR3 bases: TGCGCCAGCAGCTCGGTGTTGGGGGGTAAAGCTTTCTTT. Translation: CASSSVLGGKAFF.

This rearrangement joins TRBV15 to TRBJ1-2, with D possibly matching TRBD1 (5 bases). V was pared by 0 bases and J by 7 bases, with 21 bases between. CDR3 size: 17 residues. From germline, CDR1 is LNHNV and CDR2 YYDKDF (reference sequence). The DNA of the CDR3 is TGTGCCACCAGCAGAGATTTGGAGCTCTGGGCCAGGGTTGGCTACACCTTC. It codes for CATSRDLELWARVGYTF.

The chain uses TRBV9 and TRBJ1-6; 7 bases align to TRBD1. V trimming: 2 bases; J trimming: 8 bases; junction bases outside the gene matches: 4. The germline V gene has CDR1 SGDLS and CDR2 YYNGEE. The CDR3 is 14 residues long. The CDR3 is CASSVDRVDSPLHF. DNA of the CDR3: TGTGCCAGCAGCGTTGACAGGGTGGATTCACCCCTCCACTTT.

The chain carries TRBV29-1 and TRBJ2-1; D uncertain. This CDR3 is 10 amino acids long. V was trimmed by 7 bases and J by 4 bases, leaving 5 bases between them. The germline CDR1 and CDR2 sequences are SQVTM and ANQGSEA. The CDR3 sequence: CSAHYNEQFF. CDR3 in DNA: TGCAGCGCACATTACAATGAGCAGTTCTTC.

This clone was seen a handful of times. The chain employs TRBV4-2 and TRBJ1-1, with D possibly TRBD1 on 6 matching bases. Germline V gene data show CDR1 as LGHNA and CDR2 as YNFKEQ. The CDR3 is made up of 14 amino acids. Trimming took off 4 bases at V and 0 bases at J, with 9 bases between the two ends. In DNA, the CDR3 is TGTGCCAGCAGCCTCGGACAGCTGAACACTGAAGCTTTCTTT. Protein product: CASSLGQLNTEAFF.

The gene calls are TRBV2 and TRBJ2-3; a weak D match, TRBD1 (6 bases). CDR3 length equals 17 residues. Between the trimmed V and J ends, which lost 4 bases and 2 bases, there was a span of 19 bases. CDR1 and CDR2 (germline): SNHLY, FYNNEI. The CDR3 spells CASSAPTWGHLTDTQYF. The CDR3 DNA reads as TGTGCCAGCAGTGCACCAACCTGGGGGCACCTCACAGATACGCAGTATTTT.

The chain has TRBV6-6 and TRBJ2-3; TRBD2 aligns across 13 bases. Germline assignment: CDR1 MNHNY and CDR2 SVGAGI (reference sequence). The CDR3 runs to 15 residues. Trimming took 7 bases from V and 4 from J; bases not matched to a gene: 5. The CDR3 DNA sequence: TGTGCCAGCAATAAAGGACTAGCGGGGGCAGATACGCAGTATTTT. Its translation is CASNKGLAGADTQYF.

This clone has just one count. The DNA for the CDR3 is TGTGCCAGCAGTTACCCGGGACAGGGGTATTTCTTC. It encodes CASSYPGQGYFF. This sequence joins TRBV6-5 and TRBJ2-1, with 10 bases lining up with TRBD1. The CDR3 has 12 residues. The ends lost 2 bases at V and 16 bases at J; junction bases unmatched: 5. Looked up from germline, CDR1 is MNHEY and CDR2 is SVGAGI.

J is TRBJ2-7 and V is TRBV7-6; D gene ambiguous. Germline assignment: CDR1 SGHVS and CDR2 FNYEAQ. The CDR3 covers 15 residues. V lost 5 bases to trimming and J lost 0 bases, with 14 bases between them. CDR3 bases: TGTGCCAGCAGCCTTGGGCAGGCCTACTCCTACGAGCAGTACTTC. Encoded protein: CASSLGQAYSYEQYF.

The chain recombines TRBV29-1 with TRBJ1-1; D remains unclear. Trimming stripped 2 bases from V and 3 bases from J, with 7 bases between. CDR1 is SQVTM, CDR2 ANQGSEA, per germline. The CDR3 consists of 12 residues. The CDR3 reads CSVEPGDTEAFF. DNA of the CDR3: TGCAGCGTTGAACCCGGGGACACTGAAGCTTTCTTT.

V is TRBV2 and J is TRBJ2-7; 13 bases align to TRBD2. Germline CDR1 SNHLY, CDR2 FYNNEI. The V segment lost 8 bases and the J segment 13 bases; nucleotides outside the gene matches: 14. The CDR3 contains 14 residues. The CDR3 DNA reads as TGTGCCAGCGGGGGGACTAGCGGGGATAATCGGGGATACTTC. Protein sequence: CASGGTSGDNRGYF.

This rearrangement joins TRBV15 to TRBJ2-5, with D possibly matching TRBD1 (5 bases). From germline, CDR1 is LNHNV and CDR2 YYDKDF (reference sequence). V was cut by 0 bases and J by 5 bases, with 19 bases left in between. The CDR3 spans 17 residues. The CDR3 protein is CATSREGNRIGMETQYF. The CDR3 DNA is TGTGCCACCAGCAGAGAGGGGAACAGGATTGGAATGGAGACCCAGTACTTC.

Points on this clone: The sample holds other DNA sequences that translate to the same CDR3. V usage is TRBV5-1 and J usage is TRBJ1-4, with a weak D call TRBD1 (6 bases). The CDR3 totals 14 residues. Germline CDR1 SGHRS, CDR2 YFSETQ. The V gene lost 2 bases and the J gene lost 2 bases, with 7 bases spanning the gap. CDR3 DNA sequence: TGCGCCAGCAGCTTACAGGGTACTAATGAAAAACTGTTTTTT. Translated, it gives CASSLQGTNEKLFF.

The chain is built from TRBV5-1 and TRBJ1-3, with D perhaps TRBD1 (6 bases). Germline V gene lookup returns CDR1 SGHRS and CDR2 YFSETQ. V lost 4 bases and J lost 2, with 10 bases in between. The CDR3 is made up of 14 amino acids. The CDR3 sequence: CASSAQGPGNTIYF. CDR3 in DNA: TGCGCCAGCAGCGCACAGGGCCCTGGAAACACCATATATTTT.

The rearrangement joins TRBV27 to TRBJ2-3; perhaps TRBD2 as D (7 bases). This CDR3 has 16 residues. CDR1 MNHEY and CDR2 SMNVEV come from the germline V gene (reference sequence). The V and J ends lost 0 bases and 4 bases respectively, with 14 bases between them. Written as DNA, the CDR3 is TGTGCCAGCAGTTTATCATGGGGGGGCCAGTCAGATACGCAGTATTTT. This translates into CASSLSWGGQSDTQYF.

The gene calls are TRBV19 and TRBJ1-2, with a tentative D call TRBD1 (5 bases). Germline V lookup: CDR1 LNHDA, CDR2 SQIVND (reference sequence). V lost 3 bases to trimming and J lost 4 bases, with 15 bases between them. This CDR3 spans 15 amino acids. The CDR3 coding sequence is TGTGCCAGTAGTATGGACAAGGGCTTCCTCTATGGCTACACCTTC. Amino acid sequence: CASSMDKGFLYGYTF.

The chain has TRBV5-1 and TRBJ2-1; 9 nucleotides match TRBD2. From germline, CDR1 is SGHRS and CDR2 YFSETQ. The CDR3 length is 14 residues. J gave up 7 bases and V 3 bases, and 5 bases lay outside the gene matches. CDR3 region: CASSSIAGANEQFF. In DNA, the CDR3 is TGCGCCAGCAGCTCTATAGCGGGGGCTAATGAGCAGTTCTTC.

V and J are TRBV2 and TRBJ1-4; perhaps TRBD1 as D (6 bases). V lost 5 bases, J lost 5 bases, and 15 bases lay in between. The CDR3 extends over 15 amino acids. The germline V gene has CDR1 SNHLY and CDR2 FYNNEI. CDR3 nucleotide sequence: TGTGCCAGCAGTCCCACAGGGTATGTCAATGAAAAACTGTTTTTT. It yields the protein CASSPTGYVNEKLFF.

The chain carries TRBV2 and TRBJ2-3; 8 bases align to TRBD2. Germline CDR1 SNHLY, CDR2 FYNNEI. CDR3 length: 16 amino acids. Trimming took 5 bases from V and 1 from J; bases not matched to a gene: 8. CDR3 sequence: CASSRAGGRGTDTQYF. The DNA of the CDR3 is TGTGCCAGCAGTCGTGCGGGGGGACGGGGCACAGATACGCAGTATTTT.

This CDR3 is CASSQRGRSTDTQYF. The DNA of the CDR3 is TGTGCCAGCAGCCAGCGGGGTCGGAGCACAGATACGCAGTATTTT. The chain employs TRBV7-9 and TRBJ2-3, with 7 bases aligning to TRBD2. V trimming: 5 bases; J trimming: 0 bases; junction bases outside the gene matches: 5. The CDR3 runs 15 residues. Germline-derived CDR1 and CDR2 are SEHNR and FQNEAQ (reference sequence).

A few counts support this clone. The gene calls are TRBV5-4 and TRBJ2-3; D is uncertain. CDR1 and CDR2 from the germline V gene are SGHNT and YYREEE (reference sequence). With 1 base removed from V and 0 bases from J, the gap between germline ends came to 3 bases. CDR3 length: 13 amino acids. For the CDR3, the DNA is TGTGCCAGCAGCTTGACTAGCACAGATACGCAGTATTTT. Translating gives CASSLTSTDTQYF.

The gene calls are TRBV6-5 and TRBJ1-1; D gene uncertain. V shed 0 bases and J shed 1 base, with 3 bases lying between them. The CDR3 covers 13 residues. Germline loops: CDR1 MNHEY, CDR2 SVGAGI. The CDR3 loop is CASSYSRNTEAFF. Written as DNA, the CDR3 is TGTGCCAGCAGTTACTCTAGGAACACTGAAGCTTTCTTT.

The chain joins TRBV7-9 to TRBJ1-2; D is perhaps TRBD1 (5 bases). Trimming shortened V by 2 bases and J by 6 bases, and 13 bases separated the two germline ends. Germline lookup yields CDR1 SEHNR and CDR2 FQNEAQ (reference sequence). The CDR3 extends over 14 amino acids. CDR3: CASSLSSTGDGYTF. The CDR3 DNA sequence: TGTGCCAGCAGCTTATCTAGCACGGGGGATGGCTACACCTTC.

This sequence joins TRBV18 and TRBJ2-5, with 12 nucleotides matching TRBD2. With V trimmed by 6 bases and J by 5 bases, 10 bases remained unmatched. In germline, CDR1 is KGHSH, CDR2 LQKENI. The CDR3 runs to 16 residues. DNA of the CDR3: TGTGCCAGCTCGCTAGGACTAGCGGGGCCCTGGGAGACCCAGTACTTC. Translating it yields CASSLGLAGPWETQYF.

The rearrangement joins TRBV19 to TRBJ2-4, with 10 bases identical to TRBD1. This CDR3 comprises 14 residues. The trim removed 6 bases at V and 6 bases at J, leaving 5 bases unmatched. Germline V lookup: CDR1 LNHDA, CDR2 SQIVND (reference sequence). CDR3 in amino acids: CASRRQGARNIQYF. CDR3 nucleotide sequence: TGTGCCAGTAGGAGACAGGGGGCGAGAAACATTCAGTACTTC.

The V call is TRBV4-2, the J call TRBJ2-1, with 10 bases that match TRBD1. The V segment lost 3 bases and the J segment 2 bases; nucleotides outside the gene matches: 4. In germline, CDR1 is LGHNA, CDR2 YNFKEQ. The CDR3 has 16 residues. The CDR3 protein is CASSQETGGPYNEQFF. In DNA form, the CDR3 reads TGTGCCAGCAGCCAGGAGACAGGGGGCCCCTACAATGAGCAGTTCTTC.

The V gene is TRBV15, the J gene TRBJ1-3; D gene uncertain. Trimming pared 2 bases from V and 0 bases from J, leaving 20 bases between. The CDR3 has 19 amino acids. Germline lookup yields CDR1 LNHNV and CDR2 YYDKDF (reference sequence). CDR3 protein: CATSRWATSASSSGNTIYF. CDR3 DNA sequence: TGTGCCACCAGCAGATGGGCAACCTCAGCCTCGAGCTCTGGAAACACCATATATTTT.